Listed below are T cell receptor beta chains from one sample, sequenced in a study of cytomegalovirus exposure and HLA in healthy donors. Clones were read by immunoSEQ multiplex PCR, and TCRdb kept only the in-frame ones, dropping some. This repertoire shows approximately 140,000 clones, over 75% found once; its top ten account for 2% to 2.5%. Source material: PBMCs. These receptors all stem from a man aged 30 to 45 in good health and CMV-seronegative. The CDR3 runs from the conserved cysteine through the conserved F or W. D genes are given only for firm matches. For some rows the clone size is stated as once, few or many, or as a class when expanded; others skip it.

>.|TRBV10-1|TRBJ2-7|.
CASSEFGFASHEQYF
TGCGCCAGCAGTGAGTTTGGCTTCGCTTCCCACGAGCAGTACTTC
>TRBD1|TRBV5-4|TRBJ1-3|.
CASSLDPTGLGNTIYF
TGTGCCAGCAGCTTAGACCCGACAGGGCTTGGAAACACCATATATTTT
>.|TRBV27|TRBJ1-5|.
CASSSSDSYSNQPQNF
TGTGCCAGCAGTTCCTCGGACAGTTATAGCAATCAGCCCCAGAATTTT
>.|TRBV29-1|TRBJ2-2|.
CSTRQSQLTGELFF
TGCAGCACCCGACAGTCACAACTCACCGGGGAGCTGTTTTTT
>.|TRBV10-2|TRBJ2-7|once
CASTHKMLAGFYEQYF
TGCGCCAGCACTCACAAAATGCTAGCAGGATTCTACGAGCAGTACTTC
>.|TRBV18|TRBJ1-2|.
CASSASGSGYGYTF
TGTGCCAGCTCTGCCTCGGGGTCAGGCTATGGCTACACCTTC
>TRBD1|TRBV11-2|TRBJ1-1|.
CASSSYRGWSFF
TGTGCCAGCAGCTCGTACAGGGGTTGGTCTTTCTTT
>.|TRBV7-2|TRBJ1-1|.
CASSLKQQPNTEAFF
TGTGCCAGCAGCTTAAAACAGCAACCGAACACTGAAGCTTTCTTT
>.|TRBV5-1|TRBJ1-1|.
CASSLGDRNTEAFF
TGCGCCAGCAGCTTGGGCGACAGGAACACTGAAGCTTTCTTT
>.|TRBV5-1|TRBJ1-4|.
CASSLNGGNEKLFF
TGCGCCAGCAGCTTGAATGGGGGGAATGAAAAACTGTTTTTT
>TRBD1|TRBV6-5|TRBJ1-4|.
CASSYSTGGNEKLFF
TGTGCCAGCAGTTACTCGACAGGGGGTAATGAAAAACTGTTTTTT
>.|TRBV5-1|TRBJ2-7|.
CASSFMGVSGEQYF
TGCGCCAGCAGCTTCATGGGAGTGTCGGGGGAGCAGTACTTC
>TRBD1|TRBV6-6|TRBJ2-7|few
CASRDRVSLGEQYF
TGTGCCAGCAGGGACAGGGTCTCCCTGGGAGAGCAGTACTTC
>.|TRBV5-1|TRBJ2-5|.
CASSLVPAGGAETQYF
TGCGCCAGCAGCTTGGTCCCGGCTGGGGGCGCCGAGACCCAGTACTTC
>.|TRBV20-1|TRBJ2-4|.
CSARDLDIQYF
TGCAGTGCTAGAGATCTTGACATTCAGTACTTC
>TRBD1|TRBV5-8|TRBJ1-2|.
CASSNWTGIYGYTF
TGTGCCAGCAGCAACTGGACAGGGATCTATGGCTACACCTTC
>TRBD1|TRBV5-8|TRBJ1-2|.
CASSRQGKGYTF
TGTGCCAGCAGCCGACAGGGTAAGGGCTACACCTTC
>TRBD2|TRBV9|TRBJ2-4|.
CASSLRPSSSGIAKNIQYF
TGTGCCAGCAGCCTACGCCCGTCTTCTAGCGGGATAGCCAAAAACATTCAGTACTTC
>TRBD2|TRBV28|TRBJ2-3|few
CASSDGLAGDYFTDTQYF
TGTGCCAGCAGCGACGGACTAGCGGGAGACTACTTCACAGATACGCAGTATTTT
>.|TRBV2|TRBJ2-7|.
CASRGGTGYHEQYF
TGTGCCAGCAGGGGGGGGACAGGTTACCACGAGCAGTACTTC
>.|TRBV5-4|TRBJ1-1|.
CASSLALGGTEAFF
TGTGCCAGCAGCTTGGCCCTGGGGGGTACTGAAGCTTTCTTT
>.|TRBV6-4|TRBJ1-1|few
CASSFTGSVGTEAFF
TGTGCCAGCAGCTTCACAGGGTCCGTGGGGACTGAAGCTTTCTTT
>.|TRBV4-1|TRBJ2-3|once
CASSHASGEGVADTQYF
TGCGCCAGCAGCCACGCTTCGGGGGAGGGGGTGGCAGATACGCAGTATTTT
>TRBD1|TRBV6-5|TRBJ1-3|.
CASSRTGGENTIYF
TGTGCCAGCAGTCGAACAGGGGGCGAAAACACCATATATTTT
>.|TRBV5-1|TRBJ2-2|once
CASSLDGISGTGELFF
TGCGCCAGCAGCTTGGACGGAATTAGCGGTACCGGGGAGCTGTTTTTT
>.|TRBV6-5|TRBJ1-1|.
CASSLYQGSNTEAFF
TGTGCCAGCAGTTTATACCAGGGGTCGAACACTGAAGCTTTCTTT
>TRBD1|TRBV6-6|TRBJ1-1|.
CASSSRTGGEAFF
TGTGCCAGCAGTTCGAGGACAGGGGGTGAAGCTTTCTTT
>TRBD1|TRBV27|TRBJ1-1|.
CASSLRTGGRKAFF
TGTGCCAGCAGTTTACGAACAGGGGGTAGGAAAGCTTTCTTT
>.|TRBV2|TRBJ2-6|few
CASRQVQSGANVLTF
TGTGCCAGCAGACAGGTTCAGTCTGGGGCCAACGTCCTGACTTTC
>TRBD2|TRBV28|TRBJ2-7|.
CASSTGTSGYEQYF
TGTGCCAGCAGTACCGGGACTAGCGGCTACGAGCAGTACTTC
>.|TRBV19|TRBJ1-6|.
CASSADRYNSPLHF
TGTGCCAGTAGTGCCGACAGATATAATTCACCCCTCCACTTT
>TRBD2|TRBV27|TRBJ2-7|.
CASSLSTAGVYEQYF
TGTGCCAGCAGTTTATCGACCGCGGGAGTATACGAGCAGTACTTC
>TRBD2|TRBV25-1|TRBJ2-7|.
CASSVWTKREGSKQYF
TGTGCCAGCAGTGTGTGGACTAAGCGGGAGGGCTCGAAGCAGTACTTC
>TRBD2|TRBV7-3|TRBJ2-7|.
CASSLQGLAGGGEQYF
TGTGCCAGCAGCTTACAAGGACTAGCGGGAGGCGGAGAGCAGTACTTC
>TRBD1|TRBV4-1|TRBJ1-6|.
CASSQSSQGAGYSPLHF
TGCGCCAGCAGCCAAAGCTCGCAGGGGGCGGGTTATTCACCCCTCCACTTT
>.|TRBV25-1|TRBJ2-3|.
CASRRRWGHTDTQYF
TGTGCCAGCAGGAGGAGGTGGGGGCACACAGATACGCAGTATTTT
>.|TRBV4-1|TRBJ2-2|.
CASSQDSVLGRTGELFF
TGCGCCAGCAGCCAAGACTCCGTTCTAGGCCGAACCGGGGAGCTGTTTTTT
>TRBD1|TRBV7-9|TRBJ1-2|once
CASSFFKLRGRDSYGYTF
TGTGCCAGCAGCTTTTTCAAGTTGCGGGGCAGGGACAGCTATGGCTACACCTTC
>TRBD2|TRBV2|TRBJ2-4|few
CASSDALLAGGKNIQYF
TGTGCCAGCAGTGACGCCCTTCTAGCGGGGGGGAAAAACATTCAGTACTTC
>TRBD1|TRBV28|TRBJ2-7|.
CASRGSGTDYYEQYF
TGTGCCAGCCGAGGCTCCGGGACAGATTATTACGAGCAGTACTTC
>.|TRBV19|TRBJ1-1|.
CASRAGTPKWMNTEAFF
TGTGCCAGTAGAGCCGGGACTCCAAAATGGATGAACACTGAAGCTTTCTTT
>.|TRBV6-4|TRBJ2-1|.
CASSDGGSSYNEQFF
TGTGCCAGCAGTGATGGGGGGAGCTCCTACAATGAGCAGTTCTTC
>TRBD2|TRBV5-1|TRBJ2-5|.
CASSLALAGGLLETQYF
TGCGCCAGCAGCTTGGCCCTAGCGGGGGGGCTCTTGGAGACCCAGTACTTC
>.|TRBV2|TRBJ1-3|.
CASTGTFSGNTIYF
TGTGCCAGTACAGGGACCTTCTCTGGAAACACCATATATTTT
>TRBD2|TRBV5-4|TRBJ2-3|.
CASSTYYRGGTDTQYF
TGTGCCAGCAGCACCTACTACCGGGGGGGCACAGATACGCAGTATTTT
>.|TRBV7-9|TRBJ2-6|.
CASSSGMLGSGANVLTF
TGTGCCAGCAGCTCCGGGATGTTGGGGTCCGGGGCCAACGTCCTGACTTTC
>TRBD1|TRBV9|TRBJ1-5|.
CASSEATGSNQPQHF
TGTGCCAGCAGTGAAGCGACAGGGTCGAATCAGCCCCAGCATTTT
>.|TRBV19|TRBJ1-5|.
CASSRPRGSSNQPQHF
TGTGCCAGTAGTAGGCCCAGAGGGTCATCAAATCAGCCCCAGCATTTT
>TRBD1|TRBV7-9|TRBJ1-2|.
CASSPLTGYGYTF
TGTGCCAGCAGCCCCTTGACAGGGTATGGCTACACCTTC
>TRBD2|TRBV6-1|TRBJ2-1|.
CASSELAGVGNEQFF
TGTGCCAGCAGTGAACTAGCGGGAGTAGGGAATGAGCAGTTCTTC
>TRBD1|TRBV10-3|TRBJ1-5|.
CAISPRQGRNQPQHF
TGTGCCATCAGCCCGAGACAGGGGCGCAATCAGCCCCAGCATTTT
>.|TRBV19|TRBJ2-5|.
CASSIGVRGTQYF
TGTGCCAGTAGTATCGGTGTTAGGGGGACCCAGTACTTC
>TRBD2|TRBV7-9|TRBJ2-7|.
CSSSLGGNEQYF
TGTTCCAGCAGCCTGGGAGGGAACGAGCAGTACTTC
>.|TRBV10-3|TRBJ1-2|.
CAISEFARSNGYTF
TGTGCCATCAGTGAGTTTGCTAGATCGAATGGCTACACCTTC